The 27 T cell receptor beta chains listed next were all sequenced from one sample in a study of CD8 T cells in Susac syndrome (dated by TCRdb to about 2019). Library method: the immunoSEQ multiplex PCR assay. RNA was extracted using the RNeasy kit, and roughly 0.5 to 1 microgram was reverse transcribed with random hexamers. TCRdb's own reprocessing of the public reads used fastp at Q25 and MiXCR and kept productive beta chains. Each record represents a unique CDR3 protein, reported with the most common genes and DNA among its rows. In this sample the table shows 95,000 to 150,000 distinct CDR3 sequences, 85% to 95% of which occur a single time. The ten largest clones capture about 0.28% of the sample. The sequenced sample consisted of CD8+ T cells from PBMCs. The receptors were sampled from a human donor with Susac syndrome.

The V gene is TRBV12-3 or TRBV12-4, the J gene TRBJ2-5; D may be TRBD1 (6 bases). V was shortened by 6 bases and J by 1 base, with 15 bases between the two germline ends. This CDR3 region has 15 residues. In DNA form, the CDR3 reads TGTGCCAGCAGCTGGGGGCAAAGCAGCCAAGAGACCCAGTACTTC. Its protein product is CASSWGQSSQETQYF.

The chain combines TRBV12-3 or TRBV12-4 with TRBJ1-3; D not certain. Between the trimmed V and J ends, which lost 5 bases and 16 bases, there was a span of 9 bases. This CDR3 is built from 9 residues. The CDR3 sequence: CASSPPLYF. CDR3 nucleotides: TGTGCCAGCAGTCCCCCGTTGTATTTT.

CDR3 coding DNA: TGTGCCAGCACATCCCGGACAGCGAGCTCCTACAATGAGCAGTTCTTC. Residues: CASTSRTASSYNEQFF. The V gene is TRBV3-1, the J gene TRBJ2-1; a weak D match, TRBD1 (6 bases). CDR1 is LGHDT, CDR2 YNNKEL, per germline (reference sequence). V was clipped by 7 bases and J by 0 bases, with 16 bases between them. The CDR3 is 16 amino acids.

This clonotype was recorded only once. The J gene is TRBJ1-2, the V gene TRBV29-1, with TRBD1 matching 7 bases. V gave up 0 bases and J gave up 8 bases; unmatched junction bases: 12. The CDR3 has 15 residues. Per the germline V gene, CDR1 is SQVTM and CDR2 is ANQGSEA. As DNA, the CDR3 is TGCAGCGTTGAAGAGCTGACAGGGTCCTCAATGGGCTACACCTTC. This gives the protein CSVEELTGSSMGYTF.

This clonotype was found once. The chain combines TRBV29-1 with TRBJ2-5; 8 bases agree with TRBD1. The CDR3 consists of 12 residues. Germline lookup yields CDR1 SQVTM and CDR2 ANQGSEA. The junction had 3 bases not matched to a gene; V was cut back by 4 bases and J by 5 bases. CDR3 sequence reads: CSVVYRGETQYF. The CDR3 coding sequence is TGCAGCGTTGTGTACAGGGGGGAGACCCAGTACTTC.

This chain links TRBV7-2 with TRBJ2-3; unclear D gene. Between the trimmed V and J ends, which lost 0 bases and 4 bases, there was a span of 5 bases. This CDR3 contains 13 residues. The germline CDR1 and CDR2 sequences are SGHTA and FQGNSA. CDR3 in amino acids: CASSLALADTQYF. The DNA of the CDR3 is TGTGCCAGCAGCTTAGCCCTGGCAGATACGCAGTATTTT.

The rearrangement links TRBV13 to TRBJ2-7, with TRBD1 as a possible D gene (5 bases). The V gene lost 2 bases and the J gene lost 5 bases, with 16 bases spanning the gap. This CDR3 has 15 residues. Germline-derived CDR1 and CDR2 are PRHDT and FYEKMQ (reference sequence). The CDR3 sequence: CASSLLPRTRDEQYF. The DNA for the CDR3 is TGTGCCAGCAGCTTACTCCCCCGGACAAGGGACGAGCAGTACTTC. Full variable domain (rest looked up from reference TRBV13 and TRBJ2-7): AAGVIQSPRHLIKEKRETATLKCYPIPRHDTVYWYQQGPGQDPQFLISFYEKMQSDKGSIPDRFSAQQFSDYHSELNMSSLELGDSALYFCASSLLPRTRDEQYFGPGTRLTVT.

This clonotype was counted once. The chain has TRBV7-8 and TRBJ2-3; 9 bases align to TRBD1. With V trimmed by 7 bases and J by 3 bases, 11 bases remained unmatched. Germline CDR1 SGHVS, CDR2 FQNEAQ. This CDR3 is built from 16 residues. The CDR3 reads CASTWAWGQGTDTQYF. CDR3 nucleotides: TGTGCCAGCACCTGGGCCTGGGGACAGGGAACAGATACGCAGTATTTT.

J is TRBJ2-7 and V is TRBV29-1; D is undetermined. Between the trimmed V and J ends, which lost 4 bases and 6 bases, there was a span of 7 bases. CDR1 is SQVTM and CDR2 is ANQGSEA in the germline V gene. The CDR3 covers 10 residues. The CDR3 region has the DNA TGCAGCGTTGTGGTGGTCGAGCAGTACTTC. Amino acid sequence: CSVVVVEQYF.

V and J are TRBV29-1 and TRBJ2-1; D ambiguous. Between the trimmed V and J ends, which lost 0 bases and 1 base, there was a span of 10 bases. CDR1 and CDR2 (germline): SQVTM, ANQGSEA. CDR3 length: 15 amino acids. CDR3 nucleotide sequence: TGCAGCGTTGAAGATGATGGGATTTCCTACAATGAGCAGTTCTTC. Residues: CSVEDDGISYNEQFF.

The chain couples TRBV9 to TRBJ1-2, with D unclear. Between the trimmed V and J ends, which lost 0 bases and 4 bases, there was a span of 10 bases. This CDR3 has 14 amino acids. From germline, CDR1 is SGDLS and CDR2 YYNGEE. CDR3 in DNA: TGTGCCAGCAGCGTAGGGCGGGCCTTCTATGGCTACACCTTC. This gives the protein CASSVGRAFYGYTF.

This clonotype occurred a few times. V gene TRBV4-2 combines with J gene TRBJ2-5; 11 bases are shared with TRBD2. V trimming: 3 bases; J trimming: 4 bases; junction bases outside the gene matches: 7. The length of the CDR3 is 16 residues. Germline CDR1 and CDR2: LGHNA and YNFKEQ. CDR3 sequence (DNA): TGTGCCAGCAGCCAGGATAGCGGGGGGGCCGGAGAGACCCAGTACTTC. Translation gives CASSQDSGGAGETQYF.

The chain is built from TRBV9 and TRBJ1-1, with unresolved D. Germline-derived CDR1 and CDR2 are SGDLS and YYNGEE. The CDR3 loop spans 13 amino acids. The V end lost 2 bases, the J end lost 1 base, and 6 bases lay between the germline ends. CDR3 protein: CASSVWGNTEAFF. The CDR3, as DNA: TGTGCCAGCAGCGTTTGGGGGAACACTGAAGCTTTCTTT.

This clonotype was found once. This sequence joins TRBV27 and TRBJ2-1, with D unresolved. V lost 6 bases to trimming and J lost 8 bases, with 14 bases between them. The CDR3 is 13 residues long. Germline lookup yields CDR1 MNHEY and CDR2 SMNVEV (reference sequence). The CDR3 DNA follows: TGTGCCAGCAGACCAAACCCGGGTCATGAGCAGTTCTTC. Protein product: CASRPNPGHEQFF.

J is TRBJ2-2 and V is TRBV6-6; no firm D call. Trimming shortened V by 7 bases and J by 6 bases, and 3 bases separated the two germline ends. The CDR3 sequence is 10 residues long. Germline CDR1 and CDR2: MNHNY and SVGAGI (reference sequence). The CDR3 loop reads CASIPGELFF. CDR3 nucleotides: TGTGCCAGCATCCCCGGGGAGCTGTTTTTT.

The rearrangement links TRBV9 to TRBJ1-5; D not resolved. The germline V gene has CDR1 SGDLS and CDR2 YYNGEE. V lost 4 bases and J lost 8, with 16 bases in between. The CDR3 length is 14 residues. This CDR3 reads CASSPGPDREPQHF. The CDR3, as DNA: TGTGCCAGCAGCCCCGGGCCTGATAGGGAGCCCCAGCATTTT.

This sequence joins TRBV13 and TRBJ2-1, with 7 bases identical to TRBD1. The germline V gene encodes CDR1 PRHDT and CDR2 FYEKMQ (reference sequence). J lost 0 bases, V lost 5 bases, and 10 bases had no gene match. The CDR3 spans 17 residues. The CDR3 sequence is CASSPPGGLSSYNEQFF. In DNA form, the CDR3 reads TGTGCCAGCAGCCCCCCAGGGGGTTTGAGCTCCTACAATGAGCAGTTCTTC.

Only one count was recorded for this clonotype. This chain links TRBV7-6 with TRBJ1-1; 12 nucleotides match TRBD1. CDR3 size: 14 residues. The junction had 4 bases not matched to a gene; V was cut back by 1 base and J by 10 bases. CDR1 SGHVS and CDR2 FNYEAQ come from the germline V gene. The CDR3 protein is CASSLGDRGRTAFF. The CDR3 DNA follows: TGTGCCAGCAGCTTAGGGGACAGGGGGCGCACAGCTTTCTTT. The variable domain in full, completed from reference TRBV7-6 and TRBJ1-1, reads GAGVSQSPRYKVTKRGQDVALRCDPISGHVSLYWYRQALGQGPEFLTYFNYEAQQDKSGLPNDRFSAERPEGSISTLTIQRTEQRDSAMYRCASSLGDRGRTAFFGQGTRLTVV.

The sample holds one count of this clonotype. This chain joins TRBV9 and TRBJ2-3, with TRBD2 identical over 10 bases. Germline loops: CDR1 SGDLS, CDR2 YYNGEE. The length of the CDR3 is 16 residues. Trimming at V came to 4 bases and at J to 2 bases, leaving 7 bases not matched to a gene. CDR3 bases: TGTGCCAGCAGCCCCGGAGCGGGGGGGCCCACAGATACGCAGTATTTT. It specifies CASSPGAGGPTDTQYF.

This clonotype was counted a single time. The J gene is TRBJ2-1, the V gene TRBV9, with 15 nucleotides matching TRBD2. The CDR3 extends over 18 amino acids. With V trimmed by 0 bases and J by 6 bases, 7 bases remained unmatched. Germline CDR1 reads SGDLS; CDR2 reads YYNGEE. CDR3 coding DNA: TGTGCCAGCAGCGTAGGGACTAGCGGGGGGGCCCGAGGCAATGAGCAGTTCTTC. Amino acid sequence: CASSVGTSGGARGNEQFF.

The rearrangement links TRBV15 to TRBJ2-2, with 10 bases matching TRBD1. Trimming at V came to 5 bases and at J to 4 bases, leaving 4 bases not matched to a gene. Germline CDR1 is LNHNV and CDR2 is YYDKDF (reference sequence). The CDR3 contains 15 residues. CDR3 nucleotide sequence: TGTGCCACCAGCCCGACAGGGGGCCGCACCGGGGAGCTGTTTTTT. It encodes CATSPTGGRTGELFF.

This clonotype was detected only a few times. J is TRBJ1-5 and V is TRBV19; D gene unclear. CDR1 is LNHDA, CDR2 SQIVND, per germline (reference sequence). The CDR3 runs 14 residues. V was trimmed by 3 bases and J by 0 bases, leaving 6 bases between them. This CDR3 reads CASSIRDSNQPQHF. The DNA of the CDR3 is TGTGCCAGTAGTATTCGGGATAGCAATCAGCCCCAGCATTTT.

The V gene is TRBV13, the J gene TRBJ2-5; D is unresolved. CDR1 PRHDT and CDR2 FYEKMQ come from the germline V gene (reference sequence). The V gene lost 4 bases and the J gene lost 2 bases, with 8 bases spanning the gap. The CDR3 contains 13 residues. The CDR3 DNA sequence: TGTGCCAGCAGCTCCCTCCTGCAAGAGACCCAGTACTTC. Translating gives CASSSLLQETQYF.

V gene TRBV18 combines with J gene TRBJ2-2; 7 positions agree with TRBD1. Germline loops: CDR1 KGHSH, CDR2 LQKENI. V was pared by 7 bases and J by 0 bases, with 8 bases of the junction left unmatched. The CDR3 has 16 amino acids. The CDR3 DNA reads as TGTGCCAGCTGGAGCTTGGACAGGTCGAACACCGGGGAGCTGTTTTTT. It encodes CASWSLDRSNTGELFF. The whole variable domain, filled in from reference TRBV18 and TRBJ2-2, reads NAGVMQNPRHLVRRRGQEARLRCSPMKGHSHVYWYRQLPEEGLKFMVYLQKENIIDESGMPKERFSAEFPKEGPSILRIQQVVRGDSAAYFCASWSLDRSNTGELFFGEGSRLTVL.

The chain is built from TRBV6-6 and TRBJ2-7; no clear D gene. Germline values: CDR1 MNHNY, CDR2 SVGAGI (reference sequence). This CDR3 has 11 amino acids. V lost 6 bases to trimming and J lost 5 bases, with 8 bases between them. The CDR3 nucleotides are TGTGCCAGCAGAACTGATGACGAGCAGTACTTC. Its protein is CASRTDDEQYF.

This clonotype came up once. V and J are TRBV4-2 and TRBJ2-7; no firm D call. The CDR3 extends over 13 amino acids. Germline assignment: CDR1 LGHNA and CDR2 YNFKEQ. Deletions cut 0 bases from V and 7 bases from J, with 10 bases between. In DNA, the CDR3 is TGTGCCAGCAGCCAAGACACCGTGTCGGAGCAGTACTTC. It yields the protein CASSQDTVSEQYF.

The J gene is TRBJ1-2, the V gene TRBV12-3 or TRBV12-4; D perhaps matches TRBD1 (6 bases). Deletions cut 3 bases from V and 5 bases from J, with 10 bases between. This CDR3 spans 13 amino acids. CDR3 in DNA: TGTGCCAGCAGTTTTACAGGGAGATATGGCTACACCTTC. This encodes CASSFTGRYGYTF.